This T cell receptor (beta chain) was identified in a study of T cells in Graves' hyperthyroidism and ophthalmopathy. There were TCR beta CDR3 regions amplified from RNA transcripts. HTBI primers drove first-round RT-PCR of the TCR CDR3. TCRdb analysed the multiplex PCR reads with MiXCR anew, one entry per CDR3 protein. The profile shows about 480,000 distinct CDR3 sequences, 20% to 25% of them singletons. As for this clonotype: One junction end does not reproduce the germline sequence, and a read error may be involved.

The material sequenced was blood. This TCR was sampled from an older woman with Graves' ophthalmopathy.

The CDR3 region has the DNA TGTGCCAGCAGTGTAGGAGACCAAGGACAGGGGAACGAGCGAAACACCATATATTTT. Amino acid sequence: CASSVGDQGQGNERNTIYF. V is TRBV9 and J is TRBJ1-3; 9 bases map to TRBD1. CDR3 size: 19 residues. The germline CDR1 and CDR2 sequences are SGDLS and YYNGEE. The full variable domain, its missing parts supplied by reference TRBV9 and TRBJ1-3, is DSGVTQTPKHLITATGQRVTLRCSPRSGDLSVYWYQQSLDQGLQFLIQYYNGEERAKGNILERFSAQQFPDLHSELNLSSLELGDSALYFCASSVGDQGQGNERNTIYFGEGSWLTVV.